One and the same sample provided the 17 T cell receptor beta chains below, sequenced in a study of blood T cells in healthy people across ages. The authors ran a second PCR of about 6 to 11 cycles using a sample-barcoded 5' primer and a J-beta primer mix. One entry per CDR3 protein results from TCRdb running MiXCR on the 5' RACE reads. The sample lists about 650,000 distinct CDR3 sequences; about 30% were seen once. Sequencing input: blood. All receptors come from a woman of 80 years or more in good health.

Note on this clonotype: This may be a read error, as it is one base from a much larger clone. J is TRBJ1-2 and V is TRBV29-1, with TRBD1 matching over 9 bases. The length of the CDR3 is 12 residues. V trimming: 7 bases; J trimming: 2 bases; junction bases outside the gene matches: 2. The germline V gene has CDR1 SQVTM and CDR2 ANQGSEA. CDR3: CSGGTGNYGYTF. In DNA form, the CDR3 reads TGCAGCGGGGGGACAGGGAACTATGGCTACACCTTC.

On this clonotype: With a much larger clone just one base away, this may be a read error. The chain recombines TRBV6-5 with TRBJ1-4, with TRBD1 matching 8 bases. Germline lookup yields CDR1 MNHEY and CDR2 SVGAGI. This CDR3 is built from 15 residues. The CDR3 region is CTSSTAGTGFSKLFF. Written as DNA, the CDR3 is TGTACCAGCAGTACAGCCGGGACAGGTTTCTCGAAACTGTTTTTT.

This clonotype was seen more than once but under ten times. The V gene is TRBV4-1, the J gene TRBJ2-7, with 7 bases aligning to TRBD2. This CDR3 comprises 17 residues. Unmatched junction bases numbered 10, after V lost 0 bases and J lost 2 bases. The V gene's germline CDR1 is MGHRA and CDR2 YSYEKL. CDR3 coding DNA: TGCGCCAGCAGCCAAGAACATGCGTGGGAGGGCCCCTACGAGCAGTACTTC. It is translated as CASSQEHAWEGPYEQYF.

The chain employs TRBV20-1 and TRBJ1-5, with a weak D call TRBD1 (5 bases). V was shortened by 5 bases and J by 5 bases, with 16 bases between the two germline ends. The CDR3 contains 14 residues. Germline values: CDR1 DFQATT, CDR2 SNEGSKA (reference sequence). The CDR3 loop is CSAGRVPSDQPQHF. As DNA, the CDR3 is TGCAGTGCTGGCAGGGTCCCCAGCGATCAGCCCCAGCATTTT.

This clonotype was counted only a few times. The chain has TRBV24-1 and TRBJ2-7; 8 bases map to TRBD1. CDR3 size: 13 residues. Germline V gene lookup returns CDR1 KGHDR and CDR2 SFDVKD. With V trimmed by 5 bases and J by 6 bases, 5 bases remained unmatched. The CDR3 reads CATSADRGGEQYF. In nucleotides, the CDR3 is TGTGCCACCAGTGCCGACAGGGGTGGCGAGCAGTACTTC.

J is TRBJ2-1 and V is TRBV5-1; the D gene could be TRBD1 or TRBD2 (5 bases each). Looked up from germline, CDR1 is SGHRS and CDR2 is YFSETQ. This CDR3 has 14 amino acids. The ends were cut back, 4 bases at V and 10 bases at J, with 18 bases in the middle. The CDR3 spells CASSPGTRIAEQFF. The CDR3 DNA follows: TGCGCCAGCAGCCCGGGGACCCGAATAGCGGAGCAGTTCTTC.

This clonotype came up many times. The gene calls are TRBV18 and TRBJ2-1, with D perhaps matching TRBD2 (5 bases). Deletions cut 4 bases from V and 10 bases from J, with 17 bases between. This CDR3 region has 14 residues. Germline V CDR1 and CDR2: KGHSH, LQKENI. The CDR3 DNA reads TGTGCCAGCTCACTCCGGACGGGCTGGGAGGAGCAGTTCTTC. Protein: CASSLRTGWEEQFF.

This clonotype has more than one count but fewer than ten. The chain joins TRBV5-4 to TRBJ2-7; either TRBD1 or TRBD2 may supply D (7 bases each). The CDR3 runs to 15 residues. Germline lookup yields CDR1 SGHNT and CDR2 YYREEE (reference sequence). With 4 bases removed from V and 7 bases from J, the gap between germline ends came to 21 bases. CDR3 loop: CASSPASQGGGEQYF. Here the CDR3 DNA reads TGTGCCAGCAGCCCTGCTAGTCAGGGGGGAGGGGAGCAGTACTTC.

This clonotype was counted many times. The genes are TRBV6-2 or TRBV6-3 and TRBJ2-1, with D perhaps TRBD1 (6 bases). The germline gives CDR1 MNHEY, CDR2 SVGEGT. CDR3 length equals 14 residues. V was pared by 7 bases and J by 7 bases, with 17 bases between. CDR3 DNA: TGTGCCAGCAACCACGCCCGAGGGGGAAATGAGCAGTTCTTC. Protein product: CASNHARGGNEQFF.

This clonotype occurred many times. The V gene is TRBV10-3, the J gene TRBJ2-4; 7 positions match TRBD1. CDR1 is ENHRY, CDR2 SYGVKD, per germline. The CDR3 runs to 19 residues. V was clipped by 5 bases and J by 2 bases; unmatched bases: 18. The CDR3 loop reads CAISPERGTDPETKNIQYF. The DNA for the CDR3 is TGTGCCATCAGTCCCGAGAGGGGGACAGACCCCGAAACCAAAAACATTCAGTACTTC.

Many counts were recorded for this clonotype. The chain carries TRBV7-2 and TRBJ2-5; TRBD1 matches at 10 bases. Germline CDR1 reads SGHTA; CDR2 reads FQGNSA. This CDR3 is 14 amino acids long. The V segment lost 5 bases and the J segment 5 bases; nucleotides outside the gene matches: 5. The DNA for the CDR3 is TGTGCCAGCAGCCGGGACAGGGGAAGCGAGACCCAGTACTTC. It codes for CASSRDRGSETQYF. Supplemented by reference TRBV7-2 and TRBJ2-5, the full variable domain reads GAGVSQSPSNKVTEKGKDVELRCDPISGHTALYWYRQSLGQGLEFLIYFQGNSAPDKSGLPSDRFSAERTGGSVSTLTIQRTQQEDSAVYLCASSRDRGSETQYFGPGTRLLVL.

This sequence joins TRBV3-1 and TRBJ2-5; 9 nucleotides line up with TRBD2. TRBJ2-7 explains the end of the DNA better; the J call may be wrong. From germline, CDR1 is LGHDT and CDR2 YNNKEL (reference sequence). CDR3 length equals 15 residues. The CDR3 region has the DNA TGTGCCAGCAGCCAAGGCGCGGGGGGGCCCCTCGAGCAGTACTTC. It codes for CASSQGAGGPLEQYF.

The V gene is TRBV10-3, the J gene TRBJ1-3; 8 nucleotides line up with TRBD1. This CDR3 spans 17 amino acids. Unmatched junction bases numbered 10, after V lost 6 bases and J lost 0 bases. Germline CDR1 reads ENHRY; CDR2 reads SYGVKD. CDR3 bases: TGTGCCATCAGACCCGGGACAGGAGGGTCCTCTGGAAACACCATATATTTT. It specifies CAIRPGTGGSSGNTIYF.

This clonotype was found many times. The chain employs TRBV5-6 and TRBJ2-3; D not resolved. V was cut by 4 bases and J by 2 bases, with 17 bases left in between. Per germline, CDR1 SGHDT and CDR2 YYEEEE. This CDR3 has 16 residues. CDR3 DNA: TGTGCCAGCAGCCTCACCCCCCCCAGGCCCACAGATACGCAGTATTTT. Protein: CASSLTPPRPTDTQYF.

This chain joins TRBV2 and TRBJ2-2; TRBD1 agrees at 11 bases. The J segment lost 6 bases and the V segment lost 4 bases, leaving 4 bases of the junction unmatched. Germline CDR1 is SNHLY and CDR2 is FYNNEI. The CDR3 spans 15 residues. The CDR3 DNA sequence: TGTGCCAGCAGTGTAGTGGGACAGGGGGCCGGGGAGCTGTTTTTT. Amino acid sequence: CASSVVGQGAGELFF.

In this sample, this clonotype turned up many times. CDR3 loop: CASSTDSWMGTDTQYF. The CDR3 nucleotides are TGCGCCAGCAGCACGGACTCGTGGATGGGCACAGATACGCAGTATTTT. The chain has TRBV5-1 and TRBJ2-3; possible D gene TRBD2, 5 bases. Germline V lookup: CDR1 SGHRS, CDR2 YFSETQ. The length of the CDR3 is 16 residues. Trimming stripped 4 bases from V and 1 base from J, with 16 bases between.

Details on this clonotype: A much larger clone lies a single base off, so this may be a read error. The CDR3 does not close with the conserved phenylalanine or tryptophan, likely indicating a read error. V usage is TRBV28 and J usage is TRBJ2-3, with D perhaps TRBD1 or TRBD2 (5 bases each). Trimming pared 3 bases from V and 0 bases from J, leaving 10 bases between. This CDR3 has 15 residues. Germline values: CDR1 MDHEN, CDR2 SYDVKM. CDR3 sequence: CASSFGAASTDTQYL. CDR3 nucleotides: TGTGCCAGCAGTTTCGGGGCTGCGAGCACAGATACGCAGTATTTG.